A single sample is the source of the 22 T cell receptor beta chains below, sequenced in a study of Graves' ophthalmopathy and Graves' hyperthyroidism. Amplification of the TCR beta CDR3 regions used RNA transcripts (as template). First-round RT-PCR relied on HTBI primers, and a second-round multiplex PCR came next. One entry per CDR3 protein, called by TCRdb with MiXCR from the multiplex PCR reads. The sample yields roughly 300,000 distinct CDR3 sequences, around a sixth seen once. The sequenced sample was peripheral blood. The receptors shown here come from an adult man with Graves' ophthalmopathy.

This clonotype occurred many times. The V and J genes are TRBV2 and TRBJ1-1; 7 bases fit TRBD1. In germline, CDR1 is SNHLY, CDR2 FYNNEI. The CDR3 totals 15 residues. V was clipped by 10 bases and J by 4 bases; unmatched bases: 15. In DNA form, the CDR3 reads TGTGCCACAAAGGGTAACAGACAGGGAGGCACTGAAGCTTTCTTT. It is translated as CATKGNRQGGTEAFF.

This clonotype was seen many times. This rearrangement joins TRBV6-1 to TRBJ2-4, with D perhaps TRBD2 (6 bases). The ends were cut back, 6 bases at V and 6 bases at J, with 12 bases in the middle. The CDR3 length is 13 residues. Germline V gives CDR1 MNHNS, CDR2 SASEGT. The CDR3: CASSGGPGNIQYF. Written as DNA, the CDR3 is TGTGCCAGCAGCGGGGGTCCTGGAAACATTCAGTACTTC.

This clonotype was seen ten or more times. The rearrangement joins TRBV28 to TRBJ1-2; D is possibly TRBD1 (5 bases). This CDR3 region has 13 residues. Germline V gene data show CDR1 as MDHEN and CDR2 as SYDVKM. Trimming took off 7 bases at V and 1 base at J, with 10 bases between the two ends. CDR3 in amino acids: CASTGGDNYGYTF. The DNA for the CDR3 is TGTGCCAGCACGGGGGGGGATAACTATGGCTACACCTTC.

This clonotype has ten or more counts. The chain couples TRBV19 to TRBJ1-1; 8 nucleotides agree with TRBD1. The V segment lost 7 bases and the J segment 5 bases; nucleotides outside the gene matches: 9. Germline V gene sequence: CDR1 LNHDA, CDR2 SQIVND (reference sequence). This CDR3 comprises 14 residues. The CDR3 coding sequence is TGTGCCAGTACCCGGGGGACAGGTTCTACTGAAGCTTTCTTT. Its translation: CASTRGTGSTEAFF.

This clonotype was counted many times. The chain joins TRBV19 to TRBJ1-5, with 11 bases identical to TRBD1. This CDR3 has 13 residues. Germline CDR1 reads LNHDA; CDR2 reads SQIVND (reference sequence). Unmatched junction bases numbered 6, after V lost 11 bases and J lost 6 bases. CDR3 loop: CAVSGTGGQPQHF. The DNA of the CDR3 is TGTGCCGTATCCGGGACAGGGGGTCAGCCCCAGCATTTT.

This clonotype was seen repeatedly, ten times or more. The rearrangement links TRBV19 to TRBJ2-7, with 8 bases aligning to TRBD1. The germline V gene has CDR1 LNHDA and CDR2 SQIVND (reference sequence). This CDR3 comprises 16 residues. Trimming at V came to 5 bases and at J to 1 base, leaving 10 bases not matched to a gene. For the CDR3, the DNA is TGTGCCAGTAGTCCAGGGGTAGACAGGGGATCCTACGAGCAGTACTTC. The encoded protein is CASSPGVDRGSYEQYF.

Ten or more counts support this clonotype. The genes are TRBV6-1 and TRBJ1-2; D might be TRBD1 (5 bases). V was shortened by 4 bases and J by 6 bases, with 12 bases between the two germline ends. The length of the CDR3 is 13 residues. Germline CDR1 is MNHNS and CDR2 is SASEGT. The CDR3 nucleotides are TGTGCCAGCAGTGCCCCCGGGACGGATGGCTACACCTTC. Its protein is CASSAPGTDGYTF.

This clonotype has at least ten counts. V and J are TRBV29-1 and TRBJ2-7; D remains ambiguous. V shed 4 bases and J shed 2 bases, with 15 bases lying between them. The CDR3 runs to 14 residues. Germline-derived CDR1 and CDR2 are SQVTM and ANQGSEA. This CDR3 reads CSVAGSAGAYEQYF. CDR3 nucleotide sequence: TGCAGCGTTGCAGGTTCTGCAGGCGCCTACGAGCAGTACTTC.

Many counts were recorded for this clonotype. This sequence joins TRBV2 and TRBJ2-7; TRBD2 matches at 12 bases. Germline V gene data show CDR1 as SNHLY and CDR2 as FYNNEI. The CDR3 runs to 15 residues. V was pared by 6 bases and J by 5 bases, with 8 bases of the junction left unmatched. CDR3 sequence (DNA): TGTGCCAGCAGGCTAGCGGGGGGGTCCTCGCACGAGCAGTACTTC. Its translation: CASRLAGGSSHEQYF.

This clonotype was counted ten times or more. The gene calls are TRBV30 and TRBJ2-2; perhaps TRBD1 as D (5 bases). From germline, CDR1 is GTSNPN and CDR2 SVGIG (reference sequence). The V end lost 1 base, the J end lost 2 bases, and 5 bases lay between the germline ends. This CDR3 region has 13 residues. The CDR3 loop is CAWSGGNTGELFF. The CDR3 region has the DNA TGTGCCTGGAGTGGGGGCAACACCGGGGAGCTGTTTTTT. Looking up the rest from reference TRBV30 and TRBJ2-2 gives the full variable domain: SQTIHQWPATLVQPVGSPLSLECTVEGTSNPNLYWYRQAAGRGLQLLFYSVGIGQISSEVPQNLSASRPQDRQFILSSKKLLLSDSGFYLCAWSGGNTGELFFGEGSRLTVL.

There are many counts of this clonotype. The genes are TRBV3-1 and TRBJ2-7; D is undetermined. The V gene's germline CDR1 is LGHDT and CDR2 YNNKEL (reference sequence). V shed 3 bases and J shed 4 bases, with 10 bases lying between them. The CDR3 extends over 13 amino acids. The CDR3 sequence: CASSHPTMYEQYF. The CDR3 nucleotides read TGTGCCAGCAGCCACCCGACGATGTACGAGCAGTACTTC.

The chain joins TRBV28 to TRBJ2-4, with TRBD2 identical over 11 bases. CDR3 size: 18 residues. Trimming cost V 5 bases and J 0 bases; bases outside gene matches: 9. CDR1 and CDR2 (germline): MDHEN, SYDVKM. CDR3 bases: TGTGCCAGCAGTAAACTAGCGGGAGATGCATTAGCCAAAAACATTCAGTACTTC. Its translation: CASSKLAGDALAKNIQYF.

This clonotype has more than one count but fewer than ten. The chain uses TRBV5-1 and TRBJ2-5; TRBD1 agrees at 7 bases. V lost 5 bases and J lost 5; bases outside the gene matches: 6. This CDR3 has 13 amino acids. Per the germline V gene, CDR1 is SGHRS and CDR2 is YFSETQ. Written as DNA, the CDR3 is TGCGCCAGCAGAGCCAGCAGGGGGGAGACCCAGTACTTC. It encodes CASRASRGETQYF.

This clonotype was counted at least ten times. The genes are TRBV28 and TRBJ1-5; a possible D gene is TRBD1 (6 bases). V was clipped by 6 bases and J by 2 bases, with 14 bases between them. There are 15 residues in the CDR3. The germline V gene encodes CDR1 MDHEN and CDR2 SYDVKM. The CDR3 protein is CASSPTGLGNQPQHF. DNA for the CDR3: TGTGCCAGCAGCCCTACAGGGTTGGGCAATCAGCCCCAGCATTTT.

This clonotype was detected many times. The chain joins TRBV12-3 or TRBV12-4 to TRBJ1-6, with a tentative D call TRBD1 (5 bases). This CDR3 comprises 12 residues. Trimming pared 3 bases from V and 10 bases from J, leaving 7 bases between. The CDR3: CASSFGASPLHF. The CDR3, as DNA: TGTGCCAGCAGTTTCGGGGCGTCACCCCTCCACTTT.

This clonotype occurred many times. The chain couples TRBV4-2 to TRBJ2-5; no clear D. CDR3 size: 15 residues. CDR1 is LGHNA, CDR2 YNFKEQ, per germline. With 4 bases removed from V and 0 bases from J, the gap between germline ends came to 12 bases. Here the CDR3 DNA reads TGTGCCAGCAGCCCAAGACGCCAGCACCAAGAGACCCAGTACTTC. It translates to CASSPRRQHQETQYF.

The chain carries TRBV20-1 and TRBJ2-7; 9 positions match TRBD2. This CDR3 comprises 12 residues. Trimming at V came to 6 bases and at J to 2 bases, leaving 2 bases not matched to a gene. Germline V CDR1 and CDR2: DFQATT, SNEGSKA (reference sequence). For the CDR3, the DNA is TGCAGTGCCAGACTAGCGGCCTACGAGCAGTACTTC. Its protein product is CSARLAAYEQYF.

This clonotype was observed at least ten times. The V gene is TRBV6-2 or TRBV6-3, the J gene TRBJ1-5, with 11 bases that match TRBD1. The CDR3 covers 13 residues. Trimming removed 8 bases from V and 6 bases from J; junction bases left unmatched: 3. Germline V gives CDR1 MNHEY, CDR2 SVGEGT. CDR3 sequence reads: CASGQGAGQPQHF. CDR3 nucleotides: TGTGCCAGCGGACAGGGGGCCGGTCAGCCCCAGCATTTT.

Note on this clonotype: A read error may account for a junction end that differs from germline. The genes are TRBV2 and TRBJ2-7; 10 bases agree with TRBD2. The germline V gene has CDR1 SNHLY and CDR2 FYNNEI. This CDR3 spans 14 amino acids. CDR3 residues: CASASNSGRYEQCF. The CDR3 region has the DNA TGTGCCAGCGCATCGAATAGCGGGAGGTATGAGCAGTGCTTC.

The chain's CDR3 is CASGPVGAGELFF. CDR3 coding DNA: TGCGCCAGCGGCCCAGTGGGAGCCGGGGAGCTGTTTTTT. V usage is TRBV10-2 and J usage is TRBJ2-2; perhaps TRBD2 as D (5 bases). Germline V CDR1 and CDR2: WSHSY, SAAADI. The CDR3 totals 13 residues. The V end was cut by 8 bases, the J end by 6 bases, with 13 bases between.

Many counts were recorded for this clonotype. The CDR3 reads CASTIPYLEETQYF. The CDR3, as DNA: TGTGCCAGCACTATTCCGTATTTAGAAGAGACCCAGTACTTC. V gene TRBV2 combines with J gene TRBJ2-5; D gene ambiguous. With 7 bases removed from V and 3 bases from J, the gap between germline ends came to 15 bases. There are 14 residues in the CDR3. The germline gives CDR1 SNHLY, CDR2 FYNNEI.

This clonotype was counted at least ten times. This chain joins TRBV13 and TRBJ2-6; D uncertain. This CDR3 has 16 residues. CDR1 is PRHDT, CDR2 FYEKMQ, per germline (reference sequence). V lost 3 bases, J lost 0 bases, and 9 bases lay in between. CDR3 nucleotide sequence: TGTGCCAGCAGCTTTTCTCGGGTCTCTGGGGCCAACGTCCTGACTTTC. Translated: CASSFSRVSGANVLTF.